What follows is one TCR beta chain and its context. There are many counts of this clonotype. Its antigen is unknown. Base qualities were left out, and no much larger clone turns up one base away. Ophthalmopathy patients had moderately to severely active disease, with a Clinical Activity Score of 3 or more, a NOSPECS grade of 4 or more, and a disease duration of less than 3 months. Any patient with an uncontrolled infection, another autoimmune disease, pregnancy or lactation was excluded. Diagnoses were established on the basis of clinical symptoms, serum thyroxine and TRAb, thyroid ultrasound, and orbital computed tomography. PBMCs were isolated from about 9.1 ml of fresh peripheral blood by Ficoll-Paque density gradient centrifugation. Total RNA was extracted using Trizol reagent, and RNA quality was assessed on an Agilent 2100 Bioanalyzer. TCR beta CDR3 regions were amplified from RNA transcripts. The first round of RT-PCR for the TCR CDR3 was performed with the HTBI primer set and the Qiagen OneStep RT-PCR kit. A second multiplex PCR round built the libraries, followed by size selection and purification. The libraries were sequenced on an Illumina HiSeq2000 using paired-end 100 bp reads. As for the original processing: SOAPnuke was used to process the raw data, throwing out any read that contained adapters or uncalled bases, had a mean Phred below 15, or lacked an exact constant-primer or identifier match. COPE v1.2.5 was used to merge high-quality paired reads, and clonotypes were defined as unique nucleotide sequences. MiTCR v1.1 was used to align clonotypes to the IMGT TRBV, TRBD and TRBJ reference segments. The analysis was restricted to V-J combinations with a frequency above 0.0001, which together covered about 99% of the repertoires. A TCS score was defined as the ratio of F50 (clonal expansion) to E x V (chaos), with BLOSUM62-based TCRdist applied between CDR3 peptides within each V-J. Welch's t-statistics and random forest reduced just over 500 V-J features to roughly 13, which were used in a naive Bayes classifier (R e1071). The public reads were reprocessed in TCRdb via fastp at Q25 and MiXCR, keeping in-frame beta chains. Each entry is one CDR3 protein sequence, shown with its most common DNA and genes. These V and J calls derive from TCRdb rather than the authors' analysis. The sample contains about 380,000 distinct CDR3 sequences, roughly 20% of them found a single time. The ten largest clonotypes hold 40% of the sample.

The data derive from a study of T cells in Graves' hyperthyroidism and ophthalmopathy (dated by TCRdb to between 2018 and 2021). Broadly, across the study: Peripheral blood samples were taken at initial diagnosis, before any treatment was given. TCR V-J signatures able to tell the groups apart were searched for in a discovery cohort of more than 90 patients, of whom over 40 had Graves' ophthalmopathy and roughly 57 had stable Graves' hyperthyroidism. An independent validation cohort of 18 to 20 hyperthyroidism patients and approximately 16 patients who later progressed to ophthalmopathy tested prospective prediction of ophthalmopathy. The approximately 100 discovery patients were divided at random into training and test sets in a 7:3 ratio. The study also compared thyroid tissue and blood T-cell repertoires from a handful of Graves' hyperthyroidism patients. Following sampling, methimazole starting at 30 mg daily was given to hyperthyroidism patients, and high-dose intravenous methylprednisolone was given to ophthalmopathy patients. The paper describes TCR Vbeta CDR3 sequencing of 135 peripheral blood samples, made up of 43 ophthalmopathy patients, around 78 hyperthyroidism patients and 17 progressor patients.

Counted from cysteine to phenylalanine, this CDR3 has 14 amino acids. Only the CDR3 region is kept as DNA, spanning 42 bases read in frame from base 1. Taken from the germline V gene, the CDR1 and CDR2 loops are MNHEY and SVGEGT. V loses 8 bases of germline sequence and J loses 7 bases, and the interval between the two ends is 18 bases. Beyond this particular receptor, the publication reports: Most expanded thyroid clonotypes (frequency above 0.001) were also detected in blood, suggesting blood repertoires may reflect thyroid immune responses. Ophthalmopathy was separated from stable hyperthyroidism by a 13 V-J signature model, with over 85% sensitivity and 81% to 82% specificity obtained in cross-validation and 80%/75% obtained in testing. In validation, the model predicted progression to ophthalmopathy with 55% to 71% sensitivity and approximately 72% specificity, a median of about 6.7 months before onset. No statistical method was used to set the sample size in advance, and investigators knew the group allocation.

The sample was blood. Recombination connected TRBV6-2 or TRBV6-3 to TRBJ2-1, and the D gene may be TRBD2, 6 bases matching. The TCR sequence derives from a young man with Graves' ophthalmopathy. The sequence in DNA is TGTGCCAGCGGCGGGATGGGGCTCGGGAATGAGCAGTTCTTC. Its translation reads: CASGGMGLGNEQFF.